One T cell receptor beta chain is described in this entry. What it recognizes is unknown. This entry comes from a study of CD8+ T cells in alopecia areata. At the level of the study: Treated patients received oral tofacitinib, 5 to 10 mg twice daily. Percent of scalp involved defined treated patients' severity scores. Findings and limits, study-wide: Patients shared TCRs less clearly than mice did, possibly owing to HLA. Scalp clonality and expanded CD8+ clones among the top 100 showed significant decreases with tofacitinib.

CDR1 and CDR2 from the germline V gene are GTSNPN and SVGIG (reference sequence). The V end was cut by 3 bases, the J end by 0 bases, with 9 bases between. The length of the CDR3 is 15 residues. Sample treatment: oral pan-JAK inhibitor, 5-10 mg twice daily. RNA extraction was followed by reverse transcription into cDNA, which acted as the sequencing template. Measured with immunoSEQ multiplex PCR; TCRdb has only the in-frame clones, and not every one. The top ten hold 0.95% to 1.1% of the sample, which has around 180,000 clones, roughly 60% seen once. The clonotype was recovered from a human donor with alopecia areata. V usage is TRBV30 and J usage is TRBJ2-6; tentatively, D is TRBD2 (5 bases). The source material was CD4+ T cells sorted from blood, sampled at week 24, from a patient treated with tofacitinib. The CDR3 region is CAWRLTSSGANVLTF. Written as DNA, the CDR3 is TGTGCCTGGAGGCTAACTAGCTCTGGGGCCAACGTCCTGACTTTC.